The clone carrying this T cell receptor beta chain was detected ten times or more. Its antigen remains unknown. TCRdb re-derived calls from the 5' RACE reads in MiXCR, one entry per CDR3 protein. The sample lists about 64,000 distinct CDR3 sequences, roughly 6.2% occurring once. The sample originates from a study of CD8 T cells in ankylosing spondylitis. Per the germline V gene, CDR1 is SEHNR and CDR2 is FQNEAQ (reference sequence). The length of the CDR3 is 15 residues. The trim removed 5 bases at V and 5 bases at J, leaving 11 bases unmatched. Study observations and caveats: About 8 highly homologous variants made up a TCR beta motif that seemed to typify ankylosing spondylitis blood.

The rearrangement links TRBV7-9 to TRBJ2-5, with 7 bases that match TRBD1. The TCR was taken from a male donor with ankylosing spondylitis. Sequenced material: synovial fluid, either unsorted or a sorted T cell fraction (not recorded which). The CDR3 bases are TGTGCCAGCAGCCAATCGGGTCGACAGGGCGAGACCCAGTACTTC. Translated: CASSQSGRQGETQYF. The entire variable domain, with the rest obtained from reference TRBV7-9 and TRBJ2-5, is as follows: DTGVSQNPRHKITKRGQNVTFRCDPISEHNRLYWYRQTLGQGPEFLTYFQNEAQLEKSRLLSDRFSAERPKGSFSTLEIQRTEQGDSAMYLCASSQSGRQGETQYFGPGTRLLVL.